This entry lists 8 T cell receptor beta chains sequenced from one sample in a study of identical twins. TCRdb redid the calling of the 5' RACE reads with MiXCR, one entry per CDR3 protein. In the table there are about 530,000 distinct CDR3 sequences, under 25% of which are singletons. Separately, the same data were catalogued under a study of yellow fever vaccine responses in identical twins.

Sequenced material: CD4+ T cells sorted from blood. These receptors originate from a woman under 30 in good health.

The J gene is TRBJ1-2, the V gene TRBV29-1; TRBD1 matches 8 bases. CDR1 SQVTM and CDR2 ANQGSEA come from the germline V gene. V dropped 0 bases and J dropped 4; count of bases not matched to a gene: 4. The CDR3 covers 14 residues. The CDR3 is CSVEEPGGVYGYTF. CDR3 sequence (DNA): TGCAGCGTTGAAGAGCCAGGGGGCGTCTATGGCTACACCTTC.

This clonotype was recorded a few times. The chain employs TRBV10-3 and TRBJ2-2; no definite D call. Germline V lookup: CDR1 ENHRY, CDR2 SYGVKD. Trimming removed 0 bases at V and 7 bases at J, with 18 bases between. This CDR3 spans 17 amino acids. CDR3 loop: CAISESGTYNYGGELFF. The CDR3 DNA is TGTGCCATCAGTGAGTCGGGAACCTATAATTACGGCGGGGAGCTGTTTTTT.

This clonotype came up a few times. The chain carries TRBV5-1 and TRBJ2-1; no clear D. V lost 0 bases, J lost 0 bases, and 10 bases lay in between. There are 16 residues in the CDR3. Germline V gene lookup returns CDR1 SGHRS and CDR2 YFSETQ. Here the CDR3 DNA reads TGCGCCAGCAGCTTGGCGGCGTCTCGCTCCTACAATGAGCAGTTCTTC. Amino acids: CASSLAASRSYNEQFF.

The V call is TRBV29-1, the J call TRBJ2-1; 11 bases align to TRBD2. Germline CDR1 and CDR2: SQVTM and ANQGSEA. Germline trimming cut 3 bases from V and 0 bases from J; bases unmatched to any gene: 7. The CDR3 covers 17 residues. The CDR3 region has the DNA TGCAGCGTTGATCAACTAGCGGGAGTCTTCTCCTACAATGAGCAGTTCTTC. Translating gives CSVDQLAGVFSYNEQFF.

This chain uses TRBV3-1 with TRBJ2-3, with D maybe TRBD2 (5 bases). V lost 2 bases and J 4 bases, leaving 13 bases between the germline ends. Germline V gene data show CDR1 as LGHDT and CDR2 as YNNKEL (reference sequence). This CDR3 region has 15 residues. The CDR3 sequence is CASSQQRNGADTQYF. DNA for the CDR3: TGTGCCAGCAGCCAACAACGGAACGGGGCAGATACGCAGTATTTT.

This clonotype was counted a single time. The V call is TRBV20-1, the J call TRBJ2-3; D is uncertain. The CDR3 has 14 amino acids. Trimming removed 3 bases from V and 3 bases from J, with 13 bases in between. Germline CDR1 reads DFQATT; CDR2 reads SNEGSKA (reference sequence). The CDR3 DNA reads TGCAGTGCTAGCAGGCTAGATGGGACAGATACGCAGTATTTT. Its translation is CSASRLDGTDTQYF.

The genes are TRBV4-1 and TRBJ2-2; no reliable D call. V lost 2 bases and J lost 2, with 12 bases in between. Germline-derived CDR1 and CDR2 are MGHRA and YSYEKL. This CDR3 is 16 amino acids long. DNA of the CDR3: TGCGCCAGCAGCCAATGGAGCGTCTCCAACACCGGGGAGCTGTTTTTT. Protein product: CASSQWSVSNTGELFF.

This clonotype was observed a few times. The chain carries TRBV29-1 and TRBJ1-1; the D is unclear. The CDR3 is made up of 13 amino acids. CDR1 and CDR2 from the germline V gene are SQVTM and ANQGSEA. V dropped 3 bases and J dropped 1 base, with 9 bases sitting between them. CDR3 nucleotides: TGCAGCGTTGACTCCAGACCGAACACTGAAGCTTTCTTT. Encoded protein: CSVDSRPNTEAFF.